Each of the 22 T cell receptor beta chains below was sequenced from the same sample in a study of T-cell memory formation after mild COVID-19. TCRdb re-analysed the 5' RACE reads in MiXCR, keeping a single row per CDR3 protein. The sample lists about 270,000 distinct CDR3 sequences; around 17% were seen once. Specimen: PBMCs or a T cell subset sorted from them (not recorded which). These receptor sequences come from a man between 18 and 35 years old who had mild COVID-19 (a few samples of this study predate the infection). Cell type and time point are not known.

This clonotype was counted only a few times. The J gene is TRBJ1-5, the V gene TRBV12-3 or TRBV12-4, with D uncertain. The ends were cut back, 3 bases at V and 3 bases at J, with 9 bases in the middle. The CDR3 covers 14 residues. In DNA, the CDR3 is TGTGCCAGCAGTTTCCGGAGCCACAATCAGCCCCAGCATTTT. Its translation: CASSFRSHNQPQHF.

This clonotype has more than one count but fewer than ten. CDR3 loop: CASSYRETTHYEQYF. DNA of the CDR3: TGTGCCAGCAGTTATCGGGAAACCACCCACTACGAGCAGTACTTC. The V gene is TRBV6-2 or TRBV6-3, the J gene TRBJ2-7; D is perhaps TRBD2 (5 bases). The length of the CDR3 is 15 residues. Trimming left V 3 bases short and J 3 bases short, with 15 bases between. CDR1 and CDR2 from the germline V gene are MNHEY and SVGEGT.

The table lists this clonotype with a few counts. This rearrangement joins TRBV6-2 or TRBV6-3 to TRBJ2-2; D gene unclear. The CDR3 spans 12 residues. The V gene lost 5 bases and the J gene lost 6 bases, with 7 bases spanning the gap. CDR1 and CDR2 (germline): MNHEY, SVGEGT. CDR3 DNA: TGTGCCAGCAGTCAGTGGTCCGGGGAGCTGTTTTTT. It codes for CASSQWSGELFF.

The gene calls are TRBV12-5 and TRBJ2-3; D not resolved. The CDR3 runs 11 residues. V lost 4 bases, J lost 9 bases, and 8 bases lay in between. From germline, CDR1 is LGHNT and CDR2 FRNRAP. CDR3: CASGSLGTQYF. As DNA, the CDR3 is TGTGCTAGTGGTTCTTTAGGGACGCAGTATTTT.

This chain connects TRBV10-3 to TRBJ2-5; D is perhaps TRBD2 (5 bases). V lost 5 bases to trimming and J lost 3 bases, with 10 bases between them. Germline assignment: CDR1 ENHRY and CDR2 SYGVKD. This CDR3 is 13 amino acids long. The CDR3 loop is CAISLRREETQYF. Here the CDR3 DNA reads TGTGCCATCAGTCTCCGGCGGGAAGAGACCCAGTACTTC.

The chain has TRBV7-9 and TRBJ1-3; no reliable D call. Germline values: CDR1 SEHNR, CDR2 FQNEAQ (reference sequence). V was trimmed by 1 base and J by 0 bases, leaving 7 bases between them. The CDR3 totals 15 residues. The DNA of the CDR3 is TGTGCCAGCAGCTTAGGAGAGGCCTCTGGAAACACCATATATTTT. Residues: CASSLGEASGNTIYF. The whole variable domain, remainder taken from reference TRBV7-9 and TRBJ1-3, is DTGVSQNPRHKITKRGQNVTFRCDPISEHNRLYWYRQTLGQGPEFLTYFQNEAQLEKSRLLSDRFSAERPKGSFSTLEIQRTEQGDSAMYLCASSLGEASGNTIYFGEGSWLTVV.

This clonotype has only a few counts. This chain connects TRBV6-5 to TRBJ1-3; 7 bases map to TRBD1. The CDR3 loop spans 16 amino acids. CDR1 is MNHEY, CDR2 SVGAGI, per germline. Trimming took 5 bases from V and 4 from J; bases not matched to a gene: 11. In DNA, the CDR3 is TGTGCCAGCAGTCGAAAAGCCGGGACAGCCGGAAACACCATATATTTT. Amino acid sequence: CASSRKAGTAGNTIYF.

In this sample, this clonotype turned up a few times. The chain carries TRBV6-5 and TRBJ2-1, with 9 nucleotides matching TRBD1. The CDR3 spans 14 residues. Looked up from germline, CDR1 is MNHEY and CDR2 is SVGAGI. The J segment lost 6 bases and the V segment lost 3 bases, leaving 3 bases of the junction unmatched. The CDR3 sequence is CASSYPGQGNEQFF. The CDR3 DNA sequence: TGTGCCAGCAGTTATCCGGGACAGGGCAATGAGCAGTTCTTC.

This CDR3 reads CASSKARGGQTYGYTF. The CDR3 DNA is TGTGCCAGCAGCAAAGCGCGTGGGGGGCAGACCTATGGCTACACCTTC. This sequence joins TRBV21-1 and TRBJ1-2; TRBD1, the table's D call, lacks a check against the DNA. TRBV21-1 is a listed pseudogene. There are 16 residues in the CDR3.

This clonotype was observed a few times. The J gene is TRBJ2-1, the V gene TRBV5-1; D may correspond to TRBD1 or TRBD2 (5 bases each). The V gene lost 3 bases and the J gene lost 1 base, with 17 bases spanning the gap. The CDR3 length is 17 residues. CDR1 and CDR2 from the germline V gene are SGHRS and YFSETQ. Here the CDR3 DNA reads TGCGCCAGCAGCTCGGGACCCTCCATCGGGTCCTACAATGAGCAGTTCTTC. Translating it yields CASSSGPSIGSYNEQFF.

In DNA, the CDR3 is TGTGCCAGCAGTTACGCACAATCGTCACGGGGCGAAAAACTGTTTTTT. Protein product: CASSYAQSSRGEKLFF. The J gene is TRBJ1-4, the V gene TRBV6-5; D is possibly TRBD1 (5 bases). The ends were cut back, 2 bases at V and 8 bases at J, with 18 bases in the middle. Germline V gene data show CDR1 as MNHEY and CDR2 as SVGAGI. The CDR3 has 16 amino acids.

This chain connects TRBV6-5 to TRBJ1-2; D gene unclear. V was clipped by 4 bases and J by 6 bases, with 24 bases between them. The CDR3 loop spans 17 amino acids. Germline V lookup: CDR1 MNHEY, CDR2 SVGAGI. Written as DNA, the CDR3 is TGTGCCAGCAGTTGGTCAGGAGAGTTTGTCGATGATCATGGCTACACCTTC. It specifies CASSWSGEFVDDHGYTF.

In nucleotides, the CDR3 is TGCGCCAGCAGCCCGCTAAGTAATTCCTACAATGAGCAGTTCTTC. Residues: CASSPLSNSYNEQFF. The V call is TRBV4-1, the J call TRBJ2-1; D unclear. The germline V gene has CDR1 MGHRA and CDR2 YSYEKL. V dropped 4 bases and J dropped 1 base, with 11 bases sitting between them. This CDR3 is built from 15 residues.

This clonotype was recorded at least ten times. The chain joins TRBV18 to TRBJ2-7, with D unclear. Per germline, CDR1 KGHSH and CDR2 LQKENI. This CDR3 has 11 residues. Trimming took 0 bases from V and 3 from J, leaving 0 bases between them. The CDR3 protein is CASSPPYEQYV. The CDR3 DNA is TGTGCCAGCTCACCACCCTACGAGCAGTACGTC.

This clonotype showed up just a few times. The chain recombines TRBV12-3 or TRBV12-4 with TRBJ1-1; tentatively, D is TRBD1 (5 bases). Trimming left V 10 bases short and J 0 bases short, with 15 bases between. This CDR3 has 14 residues. The CDR3 nucleotides are TGTGCCATCCGATTCGGGGGGATGAACACTGAAGCTTTCTTT. This codes for CAIRFGGMNTEAFF.

A few counts support this clonotype. The rearrangement links TRBV30 to TRBJ2-7; 7 bases are shared with TRBD1. The germline gives CDR1 GTSNPN, CDR2 SVGIG (reference sequence). The CDR3 totals 13 residues. V was pared by 0 bases and J by 5 bases, with 4 bases of the junction left unmatched. CDR3 bases: TGTGCCTGGAGTGTACAGGGGATCCACGAGCAGTACTTC. Amino acid sequence: CAWSVQGIHEQYF.

The chain links TRBV27 to TRBJ1-2; D remains ambiguous. The CDR3 is 13 residues long. The V gene lost 5 bases and the J gene lost 2 bases, with 9 bases spanning the gap. Germline-derived CDR1 and CDR2 are MNHEY and SMNVEV (reference sequence). CDR3 sequence reads: CASSPVGNYGYTF. CDR3 nucleotide sequence: TGTGCCAGCAGTCCTGTGGGGAACTATGGCTACACCTTC.

This clonotype was detected a few times. The chain uses TRBV7-8 and TRBJ2-7; unclear D gene. Trimming removed 1 base at V and 5 bases at J, with 12 bases between. CDR1 and CDR2 from the germline V gene are SGHVS and FQNEAQ. This CDR3 spans 14 amino acids. CDR3 residues: CASSLGRLYDEQYF. CDR3 nucleotide sequence: TGTGCCAGCAGCTTAGGTCGACTTTATGACGAGCAGTACTTC.

This clonotype has more than one count but fewer than ten. The chain recombines TRBV19 with TRBJ1-1, with 8 bases aligning to TRBD1. With V trimmed by 9 bases and J by 5 bases, 8 bases remained unmatched. The CDR3 contains 13 residues. CDR1 and CDR2 (germline): LNHDA, SQIVND (reference sequence). The CDR3 loop is CASSRRGLTEAFF. CDR3 in DNA: TGTGCCAGCTCCCGCAGGGGGCTTACTGAAGCTTTCTTT.

This clonotype was counted between two and nine times. The chain is built from TRBV7-9 and TRBJ2-1; no firm D call. V lost 4 bases and J lost 3, with 7 bases in between. The CDR3 has 13 residues. Germline assignment: CDR1 SEHNR and CDR2 FQNEAQ (reference sequence). The CDR3 loop is CASSSPSYNEQFF. The CDR3 DNA is TGTGCCAGCAGCTCCCCTAGCTACAATGAGCAGTTCTTC.

This clonotype occurred a few times. This chain links TRBV12-3 or TRBV12-4 with TRBJ2-1; D might be TRBD2 (7 bases). Between the trimmed V and J ends, which lost 1 base and 0 bases, there was a span of 22 bases. This CDR3 is built from 20 residues. As DNA, the CDR3 is TGTGCCAGCAGTTTAGGGTTTGGGGGGGCCGACTCCCTCTCCTACAATGAGCAGTTCTTC. It translates to CASSLGFGGADSLSYNEQFF.

The table lists this clonotype with a few counts. V gene TRBV28 combines with J gene TRBJ2-6; TRBD1 is a possible D gene (6 bases). Trimming shortened V by 8 bases and J by 0 bases, and 11 bases separated the two germline ends. The CDR3 totals 15 residues. CDR1 and CDR2 from the germline V gene are MDHEN and SYDVKM. CDR3 amino acids: CASQQGSSGANVLTF. The CDR3 nucleotides are TGTGCCAGCCAACAGGGTAGCTCTGGGGCCAACGTCCTGACTTTC.